This T cell receptor beta chain was sequenced for a study of blood T cell repertoires in COVID-19. The assay was immunoSEQ multiplex PCR, and TCRdb's table has in-frame clones only and misses some. The table records 100,000 or so clones, 70% to 85% of them present only once. In germline, CDR1 is GTSNPN, CDR2 SVGIG (reference sequence). The CDR3 is 13 residues long. With 2 bases clipped from V and 5 bases from J, the junction kept 2 bases outside the gene matches. The TCR sequence derives from a woman in her fifties or sixties with acute or convalescent COVID-19. The gene calls are TRBV30 and TRBJ1-5; 8 bases are shared with TRBD1. The sample taken for sequencing was peripheral blood. CDR3 in DNA: TGTGCCTGGAGTACAGGGGGATATCAGCCCCAGCATTTT. It yields the protein CAWSTGGYQPQHF.